This TCR beta chain stems from a study of blood T cell repertoires in COVID-19. The germline V gene has CDR1 DFQATT and CDR2 SNEGSKA (reference sequence). Trimming cost V 3 bases and J 0 bases, with 5 bases left between them. The CDR3 spans 12 residues. Authors' data handling: The authors estimated nucleated cell counts from reference gene primer amplification. The repertoire was sequenced with immunoSEQ multiplex PCR; TCRdb's copy has only in-frame clones and lacks some. That table supplies the V and J calls and clone size; D and trimming were determined from the DNA. Seen here are roughly 70,000 clones, around 90% observed once, and the top ten hold 25% to 30%. This clone was picked up one time.

The sequence derives from a woman older than 75 with active or convalescent COVID-19. Sequenced: peripheral blood. The chain recombines TRBV20-1 with TRBJ1-2; D not certain. The CDR3, as DNA: TGCAGTGCTAGTCTATCTAACTATGGCTACACCTTC. This translates into CSASLSNYGYTF.